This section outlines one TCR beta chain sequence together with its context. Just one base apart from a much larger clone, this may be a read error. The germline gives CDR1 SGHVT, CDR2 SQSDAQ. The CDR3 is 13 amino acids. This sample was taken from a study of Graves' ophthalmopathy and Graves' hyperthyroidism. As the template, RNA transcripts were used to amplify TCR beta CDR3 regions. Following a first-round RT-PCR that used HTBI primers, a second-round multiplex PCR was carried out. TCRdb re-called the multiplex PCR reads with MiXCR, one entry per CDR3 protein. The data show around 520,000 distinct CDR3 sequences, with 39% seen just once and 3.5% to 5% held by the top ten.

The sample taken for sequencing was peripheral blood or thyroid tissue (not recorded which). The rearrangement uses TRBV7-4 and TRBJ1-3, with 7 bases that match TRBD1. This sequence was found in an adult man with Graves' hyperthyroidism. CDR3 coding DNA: TGCGCCAGCAGCGACAGGGACGGAGACACCATATATTTT. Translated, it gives CASSDRDGDTIYF.